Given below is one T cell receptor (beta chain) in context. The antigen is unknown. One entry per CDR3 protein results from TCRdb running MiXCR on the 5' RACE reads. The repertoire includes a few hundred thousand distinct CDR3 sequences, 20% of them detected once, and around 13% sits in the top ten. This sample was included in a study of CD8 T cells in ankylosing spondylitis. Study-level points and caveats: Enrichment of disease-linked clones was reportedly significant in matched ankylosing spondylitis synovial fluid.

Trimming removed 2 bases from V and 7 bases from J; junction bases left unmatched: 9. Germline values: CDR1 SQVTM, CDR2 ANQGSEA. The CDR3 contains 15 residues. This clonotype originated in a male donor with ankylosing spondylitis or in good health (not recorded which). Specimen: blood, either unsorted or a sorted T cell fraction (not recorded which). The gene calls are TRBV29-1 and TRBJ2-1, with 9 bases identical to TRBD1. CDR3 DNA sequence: TGCAGCGTTGAACCGCAGGGACAGGGTTCGAATGAGCAGTTCTTC. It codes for CSVEPQGQGSNEQFF.